This T cell receptor beta chain was recorded in a study of persistence of HIV-infected CD4 T cells. As for the study in general: Suppressive ART had lasted a median of approximately 8 years. Findings and limits, study-wide: Compared with CD3/CD28-stimulated cells, CMV- and Gag-responding cells showed lower TCRbeta richness. Antigen-responding cells were enriched for degenerate expanded CDR3beta sequences.

Sequencing used immunoSEQ version 4 in survey mode. This table comes from immunoSEQ multiplex PCR, and its TCRdb copy is limited to in-frame clones, with some not included. This table holds 45,000 to 55,000 clones, about four fifths found once. CDR1 MNHEY and CDR2 SMNVEV come from the germline V gene (reference sequence). V shed 4 bases, J shed 9 bases, and the junction held 12 bases outside the gene matches. The CDR3 has 15 amino acids. Stimulation used about 9.5 ug/mL lysate from CMV-infected fibroblasts. CD40L/CD69 double-negative CD45RO-high memory CD4+ T cells were collected. For at least 4 years, plasma HIV-1 RNA was undetectable (<50 copies/mL). About this clone: Its antigen is currently unknown.

The specimen was CD4+ T cells sorted from PBMCs after approximately 19-hour stimulation, collected from a patient who received antiretroviral therapy. The receptor comes from an adult man with HIV who was CMV-seropositive. The chain employs TRBV27 and TRBJ2-1, with 7 nucleotides matching TRBD2. The CDR3 coding sequence is TGTGCCAGCAGTTATTCGGGGGGTACGTCGGCTGAGCAGTTCTTC. Translation gives CASSYSGGTSAEQFF.